This record looks at one T cell receptor beta chain sequence and its context. Its antigen is undetermined. A second PCR of roughly 7 to 11 cycles used a sample-barcoded 5' primer and a J-beta primer mix. Every molecule of cDNA carried a tag from a template-switch adaptor with 12 random nucleotides. TCRdb reprocessed the 5' RACE reads with MiXCR, giving one entry per CDR3 protein. The sample contains hundreds of thousands of distinct CDR3 sequences, around 52% of which appear only once. The CDR3 is 15 residues long. V trimming: 3 bases; J trimming: 9 bases; junction bases outside the gene matches: 13. These data come from a study of blood T cells in healthy people across ages. Study results and caveats: Researchers said unsorted PBMCs prevented a conclusive naive versus antigen-experienced comparison.

The rearrangement joins TRBV12-3 or TRBV12-4 to TRBJ2-7; 8 bases agree with TRBD2. The sequence was collected from a woman aged 80 or over in good health. The material sequenced was blood. CDR3 coding DNA: TGTGCCAGCAGTTTCGGGGGGGTGGAACTATGTGGGCAGTACTTC. Translating it yields CASSFGGVELCGQYF.